The 16 T cell receptor beta chains below all came from one sample that was sequenced in a study of blood T cell repertoires in COVID-19. This table comes from immunoSEQ multiplex PCR, and its TCRdb copy is limited to in-frame clones, with some not included. The table shows about 100,000 clones, with 89% occurring only once. Sequences were obtained from peripheral blood. The receptors come from a man aged 35-49 years with active or convalescent COVID-19.

The chain couples TRBV7-8 to TRBJ2-1, with 7 nucleotides matching TRBD2. After removal of 0 bases from V and 5 bases from J, the junction contained 19 bases not matched to a gene. This CDR3 comprises 20 residues. Germline loops: CDR1 SGHVS, CDR2 FQNEAQ. DNA for the CDR3: TGTGCCAGCAGCTTAGCGAGGGTAGCGGGTTCACAACAACGAGACAATGAGCAGTTCTTC. Its protein product is CASSLARVAGSQQRDNEQFF.

This clone was picked up one time. This chain joins TRBV28 and TRBJ2-5; 7 nucleotides agree with TRBD2. The germline gives CDR1 MDHEN, CDR2 SYDVKM. V shed 9 bases and J 1 base; nucleotides not matched to a gene: 8. The CDR3 runs 14 residues. CDR3 DNA: TGTGCCAGTCGGGACTACGTCATCCAAGAGACCCAGTACTTC. This encodes CASRDYVIQETQYF. The full variable domain, rest sourced from reference TRBV28 and TRBJ2-5, is DVKVTQSSRYLVKRTGEKVFLECVQDMDHENMFWYRQDPGLGLRLIYFSYDVKMKEKGDIPEGYSVSREKKERFSLILESASTNQTSMYLCASRDYVIQETQYFGPGTRLLVL.

This chain uses TRBV9 with TRBJ1-6; D call uncertain. Deletions cut 1 base from V and 6 bases from J, with 17 bases between. Germline lookup yields CDR1 SGDLS and CDR2 YYNGEE. This CDR3 comprises 17 residues. The CDR3 DNA reads TGTGCCAGCAGCGTAAACTTGGGCCAGACGACTAATTCACCCCTCCACTTT. Encoded protein: CASSVNLGQTTNSPLHF.

This clone has just a few counts. V is TRBV9 and J is TRBJ2-6, with 8 bases aligning to TRBD2. The CDR3 contains 17 residues. J lost 0 bases, V lost 4 bases, and 6 bases had no gene match. CDR1 and CDR2 from the germline V gene are SGDLS and YYNGEE. CDR3 sequence: CASSPREGDSGANVLTF. CDR3 nucleotides: TGTGCCAGCAGCCCCCGGGAGGGGGACTCTGGGGCCAACGTCCTGACTTTC.

This clone was counted once. The chain uses TRBV12-3 or TRBV12-4 and TRBJ1-2, with TRBD1 matching 9 bases. The V and J ends lost 7 bases and 7 bases, in that order; junction bases with no gene match: 7. The CDR3 is 13 residues long. The CDR3 reads CASTLTGGVGYTF. The CDR3 DNA reads as TGTGCCAGCACCCTGACAGGGGGAGTTGGCTACACCTTC.

This clone was counted once. The chain combines TRBV9 with TRBJ1-2, with 7 bases lining up with TRBD1. V dropped 4 bases and J dropped 3; count of bases not matched to a gene: 3. Germline V gene data show CDR1 as SGDLS and CDR2 as YYNGEE. There are 13 residues in the CDR3. The CDR3 sequence is CASSLTGDYGYTF. CDR3 DNA sequence: TGTGCCAGCAGCCTAACAGGGGACTATGGCTACACCTTC.

The chain is built from TRBV28 and TRBJ1-2, with 8 bases matching TRBD1. Losses at the gene ends were 4 bases for V and 2 bases for J; bases not matched to a gene: 6. This CDR3 comprises 15 residues. Germline-derived CDR1 and CDR2 are MDHEN and SYDVKM. The CDR3 sequence: CASSSYTGGNYGYTF. CDR3 in DNA: TGTGCCAGCAGTTCCTACACAGGGGGAAACTATGGCTACACCTTC.

The genes are TRBV24-1 and TRBJ2-1, with D perhaps TRBD2 (6 bases). Trimming removed 3 bases from V and 0 bases from J, with 8 bases in between. This CDR3 is 15 amino acids long. The germline V gene has CDR1 KGHDR and CDR2 SFDVKD. CDR3 residues: CATSDTGGSYNEQFF. CDR3 nucleotide sequence: TGTGCCACCAGTGATACCGGGGGCTCCTACAATGAGCAGTTCTTC.

The chain combines TRBV19 with TRBJ2-6; D gene ambiguous. Germline assignment: CDR1 LNHDA and CDR2 SQIVND (reference sequence). The CDR3 contains 15 residues. V lost 1 base to trimming and J lost 0 bases, with 4 bases between them. The CDR3 is CASSIAFSGANVLTF. In DNA, the CDR3 is TGTGCCAGTAGTATAGCCTTCTCTGGGGCCAACGTCCTGACTTTC.

Regarding this clone: The junction and the germline gene differ at one end; a read error may be behind it. Other DNA sequences from this sample encode an identical CDR3 as well. The J gene is TRBJ2-3, the V gene TRBV11-2; TRBD2 agrees at 7 bases. In germline, CDR1 is SGHAT, CDR2 FQNNGV. The CDR3 totals 15 residues. CDR3 bases: TGTGCCAGCAGCCCTCTAGCGGTTAGCACAGATACGCAATATTTT. Translation gives CASSPLAVSTDTQYF.

The chain recombines TRBV18 with TRBJ2-7, with 8 bases identical to TRBD2. Trimming removed 9 bases from V and 2 bases from J; junction bases left unmatched: 9. Per germline, CDR1 KGHSH and CDR2 LQKENI. This CDR3 comprises 14 residues. CDR3 coding DNA: TGTGCCAGTCGAGCGGGGGCAGGAACCTACGAGCAGTACTTC. Amino acid sequence: CASRAGAGTYEQYF.

The chain combines TRBV29-1 with TRBJ2-3; 8 nucleotides line up with TRBD2. Trimming at V came to 7 bases and at J to 4 bases, leaving 7 bases not matched to a gene. The germline V gene has CDR1 SQVTM and CDR2 ANQGSEA. The CDR3 has 13 residues. The CDR3 DNA reads as TGCAGCGCGGCGGGAGGATTCCCAGATACGCAGTATTTT. This sequence encodes CSAAGGFPDTQYF.

The genes are TRBV24-1 and TRBJ1-5; 8 nucleotides agree with TRBD1. CDR1 is KGHDR, CDR2 SFDVKD, per germline. V was clipped by 2 bases and J by 7 bases; unmatched bases: 3. The length of the CDR3 is 14 residues. The CDR3 sequence is CATSDWTGYQPQHF. CDR3 nucleotide sequence: TGTGCCACCAGTGATTGGACAGGGTACCAGCCCCAGCATTTT.

The J gene is TRBJ1-1, the V gene TRBV18; 8 nucleotides line up with TRBD1. Germline CDR1 reads KGHSH; CDR2 reads LQKENI. CDR3 length equals 15 residues. V trimming: 3 bases; J trimming: 1 base; junction bases outside the gene matches: 4. CDR3 loop: CASSPLQGANTEAFF. CDR3 DNA sequence: TGTGCCAGCTCACCTCTGCAGGGGGCGAACACTGAAGCTTTCTTT.

The chain carries TRBV5-1 and TRBJ2-7; TRBD1 matches 10 bases. CDR3 length: 15 residues. Germline V gene data show CDR1 as SGHRS and CDR2 as YFSETQ. The ends lost 4 bases at V and 2 bases at J; junction bases unmatched: 6. This chain's CDR3 is CASSPDRGLAYEQYF. The CDR3 region has the DNA TGCGCCAGCAGCCCCGACAGGGGGCTTGCCTACGAGCAGTACTTC.

The rearrangement links TRBV3-1 (or the pseudogene TRBV3-2) to TRBJ1-2; D possibly corresponds to TRBD1 (5 bases). The CDR3 is 14 residues long. The germline V gene has CDR1 LGHDT and CDR2 YNNKEL (reference sequence). The V end was cut by 7 bases, the J end by 4 bases, with 16 bases between. In DNA form, the CDR3 reads TGTGCCAGCACATCATCCACAGGCCGCTATGGCTACACCTTC. It yields the protein CASTSSTGRYGYTF.